The 20 T cell receptor beta chains below come from one sample, sequenced in a study of cytomegalovirus exposure and HLA in healthy donors. The study ran its PCR with 60 Vbeta and 13 Jbeta primers. Assay: immunoSEQ multiplex PCR; the TCRdb copy retains only in-frame clones and omits some. The sample has around 100,000 clones, approximately 71% seen once. Material for sequencing was PBMCs. The receptors here all came from a young woman in good health and CMV-seropositive.

The chain couples TRBV4-2 to TRBJ2-5; 8 positions match TRBD1. The CDR3 spans 13 residues. Trimming at V came to 1 base and at J to 5 bases, leaving 0 bases not matched to a gene. Germline CDR1 LGHNA, CDR2 YNFKEQ. The CDR3: CASSQGQGETQYF. CDR3 in DNA: TGTGCCAGCAGCCAAGGACAGGGGGAGACCCAGTACTTC.

The genes are TRBV7-8 and TRBJ2-1; 10 nucleotides agree with TRBD1. This CDR3 has 15 residues. Germline loops: CDR1 SGHVS, CDR2 FQNEAQ. Trimming at V came to 1 base and at J to 5 bases, leaving 2 bases not matched to a gene. The CDR3: CASSLGDRGHNEQFF. CDR3 bases: TGTGCCAGCAGCTTAGGGGACAGGGGACACAATGAGCAGTTCTTC.

The chain links TRBV5-1 to TRBJ2-1, with D maybe TRBD1 (5 bases). The CDR3 has 14 amino acids. Trimming stripped 2 bases from V and 4 bases from J, with 10 bases between. Germline CDR1 SGHRS, CDR2 YFSETQ. Here the CDR3 DNA reads TGCGCCAGCAGCTTCGCCGACAGATACAATGAGCAGTTCTTC. This translates into CASSFADRYNEQFF.

This chain links TRBV19 with TRBJ2-1, with TRBD2 matching over 13 bases. The CDR3 runs to 17 residues. From germline, CDR1 is LNHDA and CDR2 SQIVND (reference sequence). The J segment lost 4 bases and the V segment lost 3 bases, leaving 6 bases of the junction unmatched. CDR3 loop: CASSIKGTSGAYNEQFF. The CDR3 DNA sequence: TGTGCCAGTAGTATCAAGGGGACTAGCGGGGCATACAATGAGCAGTTCTTC.

The CDR3: CASSLKAVGPYEQYF. The DNA of the CDR3 is TGTGCCAGCAGTTTAAAGGCGGTTGGCCCCTACGAGCAGTACTTC. This chain joins TRBV27 and TRBJ2-7; D is ambiguous. The CDR3 loop spans 15 amino acids. Trimming left V 2 bases short and J 2 bases short, with 13 bases between. Looked up from germline, CDR1 is MNHEY and CDR2 is SMNVEV (reference sequence).

The gene calls are TRBV6-6 and TRBJ2-7, with TRBD1 matching over 9 bases. The trim removed 4 bases at V and 6 bases at J, leaving 1 base unmatched. This CDR3 contains 12 residues. Germline V CDR1 and CDR2: MNHNY, SVGAGI (reference sequence). The DNA for the CDR3 is TGTGCCAGCAGTTGGACAGGGGTCGAGCAGTACTTC. The encoded protein is CASSWTGVEQYF.

The chain uses TRBV5-1 and TRBJ2-5, with a possible D match to TRBD1 (6 bases). The CDR3 is 14 residues long. Germline-derived CDR1 and CDR2 are SGHRS and YFSETQ. V dropped 4 bases and J dropped 11 bases, with 21 bases sitting between them. The CDR3 DNA is TGCGCCAGCAGCATAGGGACAAGTGGAAGGGAGCAGTACTTC. Translating gives CASSIGTSGREQYF.

Only a few counts were recorded for this clone. The rearrangement links TRBV5-1 to TRBJ1-5; D call uncertain. V was cut by 1 base and J by 2 bases, with 13 bases left in between. The CDR3 sequence is 16 residues long. Germline V gene data show CDR1 as SGHRS and CDR2 as YFSETQ. CDR3 in amino acids: CASSLSVRRGNQPQHF. The CDR3 DNA reads as TGCGCCAGCAGCTTGTCGGTCCGTCGAGGCAATCAGCCCCAGCATTTT.

The chain has TRBV5-6 and TRBJ2-4; tentatively, D is TRBD1 (5 bases). V lost 4 bases to trimming and J lost 3 bases, with 14 bases between them. The CDR3 runs to 15 residues. CDR1 and CDR2 (germline): SGHDT, YYEEEE. The CDR3 protein is CASSKRQLGKNIQYF. The CDR3, as DNA: TGTGCCAGCAGCAAGCGACAGCTTGGCAAAAACATTCAGTACTTC.

The chain is built from TRBV18 and TRBJ2-7, with unresolved D. The CDR3 has 14 amino acids. Trimming pared 1 base from V and 0 bases from J, leaving 7 bases between. Germline loops: CDR1 KGHSH, CDR2 LQKENI. The CDR3 reads CASSPQHNSYEQYF. The DNA for the CDR3 is TGTGCCAGCTCACCACAACACAACTCCTACGAGCAGTACTTC.

The chain couples TRBV5-1 to TRBJ1-3; TRBD1 matches 9 bases. The CDR3 contains 17 residues. The junction had 10 bases not matched to a gene; V was cut back by 4 bases and J by 2 bases. The V gene's germline CDR1 is SGHRS and CDR2 YFSETQ. Here the CDR3 DNA reads TGCGCCAGCAGCCCTATTTCGACAGGGGGGACTGGAAACACCATATATTTT. Amino acids: CASSPISTGGTGNTIYF.

Worth noting for this clone: A junction boundary mismatches the germline segment, possibly from a read error. The chain recombines TRBV6-5 with TRBJ1-2, with D uncertain. CDR3 length: 16 amino acids. Germline CDR1 and CDR2: MNHEY and SVGAGI. CDR3 in DNA: TGTGCCAGCAGTCACTCCGGGGAGGTGACGAACTATGGCTACACCTTC. This encodes CASSHSGEVTNYGYTF.

The V and J genes are TRBV25-1 and TRBJ2-1; 9 bases agree with TRBD1. V trimming: 4 bases; J trimming: 12 bases; junction bases outside the gene matches: 10. The CDR3 contains 14 residues. CDR1 is MGHDK, CDR2 SYGVNS, per germline. Here the CDR3 DNA reads TGTGCCAGCAGTGTTACCGGGACAGGGTCCCGGCAGTTCTTC. Its translation: CASSVTGTGSRQFF.

The chain is built from TRBV7-9 and TRBJ1-6; 11 bases fit TRBD1. This CDR3 region has 17 residues. J was trimmed by 6 bases and V by 2 bases; bases with no gene match: 6. Germline CDR1 and CDR2: SEHNR and FQNEAQ (reference sequence). This chain's CDR3 is CASSLTAGTGGNSPLHF. The CDR3 DNA sequence: TGTGCCAGCAGCTTAACGGCCGGGACAGGGGGTAATTCACCCCTCCACTTT. The variable domain in full, completed from reference TRBV7-9 and TRBJ1-6, reads DTGVSQNPRHKITKRGQNVTFRCDPISEHNRLYWYRQTLGQGPEFLTYFQNEAQLEKSRLLSDRFSAERPKGSFSTLEIQRTEQGDSAMYLCASSLTAGTGGNSPLHFGNGTRLTVT.

The chain is built from TRBV27 and TRBJ1-3; D gene ambiguous. With 2 bases removed from V and 3 bases from J, the gap between germline ends came to 8 bases. CDR1 MNHEY and CDR2 SMNVEV come from the germline V gene (reference sequence). The length of the CDR3 is 14 residues. The CDR3 sequence: CASSLGGNGNTIYF. The CDR3 region has the DNA TGTGCCAGCAGTTTAGGAGGGAATGGAAACACCATATATTTT.

The chain is built from TRBV5-1 and TRBJ2-7; 8 bases line up with TRBD1. The CDR3 is 14 amino acids. Germline loops: CDR1 SGHRS, CDR2 YFSETQ. The V gene end was trimmed by 3 bases and the J gene end by 3 bases; junction bases not matched to a gene: 5. In nucleotides, the CDR3 is TGCGCCAGCAGCTCGGGGACAGGAAGCTACGAGCAGTACTTC. This encodes CASSSGTGSYEQYF.

This clone was seen only once. The chain employs TRBV7-6 and TRBJ2-7; 8 bases align to TRBD1. Per the germline V gene, CDR1 is SGHVS and CDR2 is FNYEAQ. V dropped 0 bases and J dropped 0; count of bases not matched to a gene: 4. The CDR3 spans 16 residues. The CDR3 region has the DNA TGTGCCAGCAGCTTAGCACCGGGACAGGCCTCCTACGAGCAGTACTTC. It is translated as CASSLAPGQASYEQYF. Combining the CDR3 with reference TRBV7-6 and TRBJ2-7 gives the whole variable domain GAGVSQSPRYKVTKRGQDVALRCDPISGHVSLYWYRQALGQGPEFLTYFNYEAQQDKSGLPNDRFSAERPEGSISTLTIQRTEQRDSAMYRCASSLAPGQASYEQYFGPGTRLTVT.

The gene calls are TRBV7-9 and TRBJ2-4; TRBD2 matches at 8 bases. V lost 2 bases and J lost 9; bases outside the gene matches: 9. Germline V CDR1 and CDR2: SEHNR, FQNEAQ (reference sequence). The CDR3 runs to 15 residues. CDR3 nucleotide sequence: TGTGCCAGCAGCTTAAGCGCGGGGGGCGATGGCATTCAGTACTTC. This gives the protein CASSLSAGGDGIQYF.

This chain connects TRBV4-1 to TRBJ2-7; a weak D match, TRBD1 (6 bases). Germline CDR1 reads MGHRA; CDR2 reads YSYEKL. This CDR3 spans 16 amino acids. The V and J ends lost 6 bases and 3 bases respectively, with 21 bases between them. The CDR3, as DNA: TGCGCCAGCAGTCCATTCTCCGGACAGCCAGTCTACGAGCAGTACTTC. Amino acid sequence: CASSPFSGQPVYEQYF.

This sequence joins TRBV19 and TRBJ2-5; TRBD2 aligns across 7 bases. J lost 5 bases, V lost 2 bases, and 2 bases had no gene match. This CDR3 is built from 13 residues. Germline V gene lookup returns CDR1 LNHDA and CDR2 SQIVND (reference sequence). The CDR3 protein is CASSIREVETQYF. In nucleotides, the CDR3 is TGTGCCAGTAGTATACGGGAGGTGGAGACCCAGTACTTC.